This T cell receptor beta chain was recorded in a study of OX40 agonist ivuxolimab in advanced cancers. Study outcomes and limitations: CD4+ and CD8+ blood T cells expanded clonally by week 6 at 0.1 to 3.0 mg/kg.

As for this clone: What it recognizes is unknown.

The V and J ends lost 2 bases and 2 bases respectively, with 3 bases between them. This CDR3 has 12 amino acids. Per germline, CDR1 GTSNPN and CDR2 SVGIG (reference sequence). Some clones are missing from TCRdb's copy, which holds only in-frame ones; the method was immunoSEQ multiplex PCR. The sample records roughly 86,000 clones, 92% being singletons. Sequenced material: CD4+ or CD8+ T cells sorted from blood, taken in a trial of the OX40 agonist ivuxolimab. The receptor was isolated from an adult with an advanced solid tumor such as melanoma, head and neck, liver or kidney cancer. This chain connects TRBV30 to TRBJ1-4; D uncertain. The CDR3 DNA reads as TGTGCCTGGAGTACGACTAATGAAAAACTGTTTTTT. This translates into CAWSTTNEKLFF. Based on the CDR3 plus reference TRBV30 and TRBJ1-4, the full variable domain is SQTIHQWPATLVQPVGSPLSLECTVEGTSNPNLYWYRQAAGRGLQLLFYSVGIGQISSEVPQNLSASRPQDRQFILSSKKLLLSDSGFYLCAWSTTNEKLFFGSGTQLSVL.